This TCR beta chain came from a study of T cell responses to AZD1222 COVID-19 vaccine. Study-wide results and limits: Donors skewed white British and female; clonal diversity was possibly underestimated. Unmutated variant regions are reportedly targeted by nearly half of spike-specific TCRs. Seropositive at baseline were only a handful of AZD1222 recipients.

The assay was immunoSEQ multiplex PCR, and TCRdb's table has in-frame clones only and misses some. There are roughly 120,000 clones in the sample; approximately 94% occur only once, and 2.9% lies in the top ten. The table lists this clone with a count of one. As yet, its antigen is unknown. CDR3 length: 14 amino acids. CDR1 and CDR2 from the germline V gene are SEHNR and FQNEAQ (reference sequence). V was trimmed by 3 bases and J by 4 bases, leaving 12 bases between them. Sequencing used peripheral blood, obtained 28 days after the second AZD1222 dose. This TCR was sampled from an adult who received the AZD1222 COVID-19 vaccine. The V and J genes are TRBV7-9 and TRBJ2-5; D perhaps matches TRBD2 (6 bases). The CDR3, as DNA: TGTGCCAGCAGCTTCGGGGGATCCGGAGAGACCCAGTACTTC. Protein product: CASSFGGSGETQYF.